A single sample gave rise to the 26 T cell receptor beta chains below, sequenced in a study of OX40 agonist ivuxolimab in advanced cancers. Libraries were prepared by immunoSEQ multiplex PCR; TCRdb keeps only in-frame clonotypes and omits some of them. The table lists approximately 74,000 clones, roughly four fifths of them singletons, with 4.5% to 6% in the top ten. The starting material was CD4+ or CD8+ T cells sorted from blood, obtained in a trial of the OX40 agonist ivuxolimab. These receptors all stem from an adult with an advanced solid tumor such as melanoma, head and neck, liver or kidney cancer.

This chain links TRBV5-4 with TRBJ2-5, with 14 nucleotides matching TRBD2. Germline values: CDR1 SGHNT, CDR2 YYREEE (reference sequence). The CDR3 loop spans 15 amino acids. V dropped 3 bases and J dropped 4; count of bases not matched to a gene: 2. This chain's CDR3 is CASSYGLAGGETQYF. The CDR3, as DNA: TGTGCCAGCAGCTACGGACTAGCGGGAGGAGAGACCCAGTACTTC.

This clone has just one count. The chain recombines TRBV11-2 with TRBJ2-7; D is ambiguous. The V gene's germline CDR1 is SGHAT and CDR2 FQNNGV. The V and J ends lost 1 base and 2 bases respectively, with 9 bases between them. The CDR3 runs to 14 residues. The CDR3 spells CASSLASSPYEQYF. For the CDR3, the DNA is TGTGCCAGCAGCTTAGCCTCATCCCCCTACGAGCAGTACTTC.

The rearrangement links TRBV29-1 to TRBJ1-1; a weak D match, TRBD1 (6 bases). Trimming pared 7 bases from V and 8 bases from J, leaving 17 bases between. The length of the CDR3 is 12 residues. Germline CDR1 is SQVTM and CDR2 is ANQGSEA. CDR3 coding DNA: TGCAGCGGGATTCAGGGGACCCAGGAAGCTTTCTTT. Translation: CSGIQGTQEAFF. The entire variable domain, with the rest obtained from reference TRBV29-1 and TRBJ1-1, is as follows: SAVISQKPSRDICQRGTSLTIQCQVDSQVTMMFWYRQQPGQSLTLIATANQGSEATYESGFVIDKFPISRPNLTFSTLTVSNMSPEDSSIYLCSGIQGTQEAFFGQGTRLTVV.

There are a few counts of this clone. The V call is TRBV9, the J call TRBJ2-3, with D perhaps TRBD2 (6 bases). CDR3 length equals 16 residues. The V and J ends lost 5 bases and 0 bases respectively, with 16 bases between them. Per the germline V gene, CDR1 is SGDLS and CDR2 is YYNGEE. The CDR3 here is CASSETGVPSTDTQYF. DNA for the CDR3: TGTGCCAGCAGTGAGACGGGGGTCCCTAGCACAGATACGCAGTATTTT.

The chain recombines TRBV7-2 with TRBJ2-3; D gene unclear. The germline V and J ends were trimmed by 2 bases and 4 bases, with 13 bases remaining between them. CDR1 is SGHTA, CDR2 FQGNSA, per germline. The CDR3 runs 15 residues. CDR3 loop: CASSLNTGSADTQYF. The CDR3 DNA reads TGTGCCAGCAGCTTAAACACCGGGTCCGCAGATACGCAGTATTTT.

The chain couples TRBV18 to TRBJ1-4, with D unclear. The CDR3 loop spans 15 amino acids. In germline, CDR1 is KGHSH, CDR2 LQKENI. The germline V and J ends were trimmed by 1 base and 7 bases, with 13 bases remaining between them. The chain's CDR3 is CASSPRRGPGEKLFF. The CDR3 DNA is TGTGCCAGCTCACCACGACGAGGACCCGGTGAAAAACTGTTTTTT.

The chain uses TRBV2 and TRBJ2-5; D is unclear. The CDR3 extends over 11 amino acids. V was clipped by 2 bases and J by 2 bases, with 0 bases between them. The V gene's germline CDR1 is SNHLY and CDR2 FYNNEI. CDR3 coding DNA: TGTGCCAGCAGTGAACAAGAGACCCAGTACTTC. It translates to CASSEQETQYF.

This clone occurred a few times. V is TRBV2 and J is TRBJ1-2; D is ambiguous. V was clipped by 4 bases and J by 2 bases, with 11 bases between them. Germline V gene data show CDR1 as SNHLY and CDR2 as FYNNEI. The CDR3 contains 14 residues. For the CDR3, the DNA is TGTGCCAGCAGTGCATTTCACGGGAACTATGGCTACACCTTC. Translated: CASSAFHGNYGYTF.

This clone was seen just once. The chain's CDR3 is CASSGPPTDTQYF. DNA of the CDR3: TGCGCCAGCAGTGGACCCCCCACAGATACGCAGTATTTT. The rearrangement uses TRBV10-1 and TRBJ2-3; D unclear. Germline loops: CDR1 WNHNN, CDR2 SYGVQD (reference sequence). V was trimmed by 4 bases and J by 2 bases, leaving 7 bases between them. The CDR3 extends over 13 amino acids.

The chain combines TRBV7-2 with TRBJ2-1; 12 nucleotides align to TRBD2. CDR1 SGHTA and CDR2 FQGNSA come from the germline V gene. The CDR3 is 17 amino acids. The trim removed 4 bases at V and 4 bases at J, leaving 8 bases unmatched. CDR3 region: CASSSRLAGAQYNEQFF. The DNA of the CDR3 is TGTGCCAGCAGCTCCCGACTAGCGGGGGCCCAGTACAATGAGCAGTTCTTC. The full variable domain, rest sourced from reference TRBV7-2 and TRBJ2-1, is GAGVSQSPSNKVTEKGKDVELRCDPISGHTALYWYRQSLGQGLEFLIYFQGNSAPDKSGLPSDRFSAERTGGSVSTLTIQRTQQEDSAVYLCASSSRLAGAQYNEQFFGPGTRLTVL.

The gene calls are TRBV27 and TRBJ2-7; D is perhaps TRBD1 or TRBD2 (7 bases each). Germline CDR1 is MNHEY and CDR2 is SMNVEV (reference sequence). Trimming left V 3 bases short and J 2 bases short, with 23 bases between. CDR3 length equals 18 residues. In DNA, the CDR3 is TGTGCCAGCAGTTTCTCAAGAGGGGGCGGGAGCCCCCCCTACGAGCAGTACTTC. This codes for CASSFSRGGGSPPYEQYF.

The rearrangement uses TRBV19 and TRBJ1-1; D is ambiguous. The CDR3 runs 10 residues. Per germline, CDR1 LNHDA and CDR2 SQIVND (reference sequence). V dropped 11 bases and J dropped 2 bases, with 6 bases sitting between them. The chain's CDR3 is CAGGNTEAFF. In DNA form, the CDR3 reads TGTGCCGGAGGAAACACTGAAGCTTTCTTT.

This sequence joins TRBV13 and TRBJ2-3; D possibly corresponds to TRBD1 (6 bases). The CDR3 has 13 amino acids. CDR1 and CDR2 (germline): PRHDT, FYEKMQ (reference sequence). V was pared by 2 bases and J by 6 bases, with 9 bases between. CDR3 DNA sequence: TGTGCCAGCAGCTTATGGACAGTTGATACGCAGTATTTT. Protein: CASSLWTVDTQYF.

V and J are TRBV28 and TRBJ1-4; D is uncertain. Per the germline V gene, CDR1 is MDHEN and CDR2 is SYDVKM. Trimming pared 6 bases from V and 4 bases from J, leaving 9 bases between. The CDR3 is 13 residues long. CDR3 sequence: CASRPRVNEKLFF. In DNA, the CDR3 is TGTGCCAGCAGGCCGAGGGTTAATGAAAAACTGTTTTTT.

The count of this clone is one. The chain recombines TRBV4-3 with TRBJ1-2; D gene uncertain. The V end was cut by 0 bases, the J end by 8 bases, with 13 bases between. CDR1 and CDR2 from the germline V gene are LGHNA and YSLEER. The CDR3 has 14 amino acids. CDR3 DNA: TGCGCCAGCAGCCAAGATCCGGGTTGGGGAGGCTACACCTTC. Translation gives CASSQDPGWGGYTF.

This chain connects TRBV29-1 to TRBJ2-3; possibly TRBD1 or TRBD2 for D (5 bases each). V was cut by 0 bases and J by 2 bases, with 21 bases left in between. CDR3 size: 18 residues. CDR1 is SQVTM, CDR2 ANQGSEA, per germline. CDR3 region: CSVEDPHLSGTITDTQYF. In DNA form, the CDR3 reads TGCAGCGTTGAAGATCCCCACCTATCTGGGACGATCACAGATACGCAGTATTTT.

The chain recombines TRBV18 with TRBJ1-5; 7 bases line up with TRBD1. J gave up 3 bases and V 3 bases, and 2 bases lay outside the gene matches. Looked up from germline, CDR1 is KGHSH and CDR2 is LQKENI. The CDR3 sequence is 14 residues long. The CDR3 DNA sequence: TGTGCCAGCTCACCGACAGGGATCAATCAGCCCCAGCATTTT. Protein: CASSPTGINQPQHF.

The chain joins TRBV4-3 to TRBJ2-1; 9 bases are shared with TRBD2. The J segment lost 8 bases and the V segment lost 1 base, leaving 6 bases of the junction unmatched. The CDR3 is 15 amino acids. CDR1 and CDR2 (germline): LGHNA, YSLEER. The chain's CDR3 is CASSQGRGGRDEQFF. The CDR3 coding sequence is TGCGCCAGCAGCCAAGGGCGGGGGGGCCGGGATGAGCAGTTCTTC.

The chain uses TRBV15 and TRBJ1-6; TRBD1 is a possible D gene (5 bases). Between the trimmed V and J ends, which lost 8 bases and 4 bases, there was a span of 9 bases. Germline CDR1 is LNHNV and CDR2 is YYDKDF (reference sequence). The CDR3 has 13 amino acids. The CDR3 protein is CATGDGYNSPLHF. The DNA of the CDR3 is TGTGCCACCGGGGACGGGTATAATTCACCCCTCCACTTT.

The chain employs TRBV6-1 and TRBJ1-2; a possible D gene is TRBD1 (6 bases). Trimming shortened V by 4 bases and J by 1 base, and 22 bases separated the two germline ends. CDR3 length: 18 amino acids. Germline CDR1 is MNHNS and CDR2 is SASEGT. In nucleotides, the CDR3 is TGTGCCAGCAGTGGGGTGATACAGGGCGTCATGAATAACTATGGCTACACCTTC. Encoded protein: CASSGVIQGVMNNYGYTF.

The J gene is TRBJ2-2, the V gene TRBV28, with D possibly being TRBD1 (6 bases). CDR1 is MDHEN and CDR2 is SYDVKM in the germline V gene. The CDR3 covers 13 residues. V was cut by 7 bases and J by 6 bases, with 12 bases left in between. The CDR3 coding sequence is TGTGCCAGCACCCTCTCAGGGGCCGGGGAGCTGTTTTTT. This translates into CASTLSGAGELFF.

The chain is built from TRBV6-5 and TRBJ2-1; 13 bases line up with TRBD2. Germline V gene sequence: CDR1 MNHEY, CDR2 SVGAGI. The CDR3 runs to 15 residues. Trimming removed 6 bases from V and 8 bases from J; junction bases left unmatched: 7. For the CDR3, the DNA is TGTGCCAGCAGGCCTACTAGCGGGAGGGGCGATGAGCAGTTCTTC. Translated, it gives CASRPTSGRGDEQFF.

The chain recombines TRBV7-9 with TRBJ1-2; D not resolved. This CDR3 has 12 residues. Germline CDR1 SEHNR, CDR2 FQNEAQ (reference sequence). V shed 1 base and J shed 9 bases, with 9 bases lying between them. CDR3 bases: TGTGCCAGCAGCTTAGGATATAATAGCTACACCTTC. This gives the protein CASSLGYNSYTF.

The V and J genes are TRBV2 and TRBJ2-1, with D possibly TRBD2 on 6 matching bases. Trimming removed 7 bases at V and 3 bases at J, with 13 bases between. Germline loops: CDR1 SNHLY, CDR2 FYNNEI. The CDR3 consists of 14 residues. In DNA, the CDR3 is TGTGCCAGCAAGAGGGACTCCGGCTACAATGAGCAGTTCTTC. It yields the protein CASKRDSGYNEQFF.

V is TRBV7-9 and J is TRBJ1-4; unclear D gene. V gave up 4 bases and J gave up 0 bases, with 9 bases separating them. In germline, CDR1 is SEHNR, CDR2 FQNEAQ (reference sequence). This CDR3 has 15 amino acids. Here the CDR3 reads CASSSGRATNEKLFF. CDR3 sequence (DNA): TGTGCCAGCAGCTCCGGGAGAGCAACTAATGAAAAACTGTTTTTT.

V gene TRBV19 combines with J gene TRBJ1-4; TRBD1 agrees at 8 bases. Germline V gene sequence: CDR1 LNHDA, CDR2 SQIVND (reference sequence). CDR3 length: 16 amino acids. After removal of 5 bases from V and 5 bases from J, the junction contained 10 bases not matched to a gene. The CDR3 bases are TGTGCCAGTAGTTCACAGGACAGGGCGAAGAATGAAAAACTGTTTTTT. The encoded protein is CASSSQDRAKNEKLFF.